These 14 T cell receptor beta chains were sequenced from one sample in a study of early T cells in non-severe SARS-CoV-2 infection. TCRdb recomputed calls from the 5' RACE reads with MiXCR, one row per CDR3 protein. The sample carries approximately 70,000 distinct CDR3 sequences, over 9.5% recorded once. Here the sequenced sample was whole blood, taken at baseline. These receptors all stem from an adult who was a healthcare worker with PCR-confirmed SARS-CoV-2 infection or an uninfected control (not recorded which).

This clonotype was detected ten times or more. The genes are TRBV7-9 and TRBJ1-6, with a tentative D call TRBD1 (5 bases). The V end lost 3 bases, the J end lost 7 bases, and 13 bases lay between the germline ends. Germline CDR1 SEHNR, CDR2 FQNEAQ (reference sequence). The CDR3 runs to 15 residues. DNA of the CDR3: TGTGCCAGCAGCTTCGGGGCAGGGCCAAATTCACCCCTCCACTTT. Translating it yields CASSFGAGPNSPLHF.

This clonotype was seen many times. The chain links TRBV18 to TRBJ2-7, with D perhaps assigned TRBD1 or TRBD2 (5 bases each). From germline, CDR1 is KGHSH and CDR2 LQKENI. This CDR3 is built from 15 residues. Trimming pared 4 bases from V and 5 bases from J, leaving 18 bases between. CDR3 nucleotides: TGTGCCAGCTCACACTTGGACTCCGGGGCCCACGAGCAGTACTTC. Residues: CASSHLDSGAHEQYF.

This chain connects TRBV5-1 to TRBJ1-1; possibly TRBD1 for D (5 bases). The CDR3 extends over 13 amino acids. CDR1 is SGHRS and CDR2 is YFSETQ in the germline V gene. V was pared by 1 base and J by 8 bases, with 12 bases between. CDR3 sequence reads: CASSLWQGGEAFF. The CDR3 nucleotides are TGCGCCAGCAGCTTGTGGCAGGGAGGAGAAGCTTTCTTT.

The table lists this clonotype with a few counts. The rearrangement joins TRBV7-9 to TRBJ1-3, with 9 nucleotides matching TRBD1. CDR1 and CDR2 (germline): SEHNR, FQNEAQ (reference sequence). CDR3 length: 14 amino acids. V lost 4 bases to trimming and J lost 5 bases; unmatched junction nucleotides: 3. The CDR3: CASSWTGDRNTIYF. The DNA of the CDR3 is TGTGCCAGCAGCTGGACAGGGGATCGAAACACCATATATTTT.

The rearrangement uses TRBV18 and TRBJ1-2; perhaps TRBD1 as D (6 bases). CDR3 length: 14 amino acids. The germline CDR1 and CDR2 sequences are KGHSH and LQKENI. The germline V and J ends were trimmed by 4 bases and 3 bases, with 12 bases remaining between them. CDR3 sequence: CASSRRGYDYGYTF. CDR3 sequence (DNA): TGTGCCAGCTCACGAAGGGGGTACGACTATGGCTACACCTTC.

This clonotype showed up many times. The chain combines TRBV20-1 with TRBJ1-4; 7 bases align to TRBD1. The CDR3 spans 13 residues. V shed 5 bases and J 4 bases; nucleotides not matched to a gene: 4. Per the germline V gene, CDR1 is DFQATT and CDR2 is SNEGSKA (reference sequence). The CDR3 sequence is CSAPGTDNEKLFF. CDR3 nucleotide sequence: TGCAGTGCTCCCGGGACAGATAATGAAAAACTGTTTTTT.

Many counts were recorded for this clonotype. The chain links TRBV12-3 or TRBV12-4 to TRBJ1-5, with D unclear. The CDR3 spans 14 residues. V lost 1 base and J lost 2, with 6 bases in between. The CDR3 bases are TGTGCCAGCAGTTTAGGGGTCGGCAATCAGCCCCAGCATTTT. Its translation: CASSLGVGNQPQHF.

In its sample, this clonotype was seen many times. This chain connects TRBV7-8 to TRBJ2-7; possibly TRBD1 or TRBD2 for D (5 bases each). The CDR3 spans 15 residues. CDR1 and CDR2 from the germline V gene are SGHVS and FQNEAQ. The V end lost 7 bases, the J end lost 3 bases, and 19 bases lay between the germline ends. CDR3 sequence: CASTWGRDGSYEQYF. The CDR3 DNA reads as TGTGCCAGCACCTGGGGTAGGGACGGCAGCTACGAGCAGTACTTC.

This chain links TRBV7-8 with TRBJ1-4; D is possibly TRBD1 (5 bases). The V gene's germline CDR1 is SGHVS and CDR2 FQNEAQ. The CDR3 consists of 17 residues. Trimming shortened V by 1 base and J by 2 bases, and 14 bases separated the two germline ends. CDR3 loop: CASSLEEGLGTNEKLFF. For the CDR3, the DNA is TGTGCCAGCAGCTTAGAGGAGGGGTTAGGGACTAATGAAAAACTGTTTTTT.

The sample holds many counts of this clonotype. The J gene is TRBJ2-3, the V gene TRBV29-1; D gene uncertain. V was clipped by 4 bases and J by 3 bases, with 8 bases between them. CDR1 SQVTM and CDR2 ANQGSEA come from the germline V gene. The CDR3 totals 12 residues. In DNA form, the CDR3 reads TGCAGCGTTGGTGCCAGGACAGATACGCAGTATTTT. Translated: CSVGARTDTQYF.

This clonotype was observed at least ten times. This rearrangement joins TRBV6-5 to TRBJ2-7; TRBD1 matches 7 bases. CDR1 and CDR2 from the germline V gene are MNHEY and SVGAGI. The length of the CDR3 is 15 residues. The J segment lost 3 bases and the V segment lost 6 bases, leaving 11 bases of the junction unmatched. The CDR3, as DNA: TGTGCCAGCAGGACTGTCTTCGGGACAGACTACGAGCAGTACTTC. The encoded protein is CASRTVFGTDYEQYF.

This clonotype was counted many times. The rearrangement joins TRBV25-1 to TRBJ1-5; D perhaps matches TRBD1 (5 bases). Trimming cost V 0 bases and J 9 bases, with 18 bases left between them. The germline CDR1 and CDR2 sequences are MGHDK and SYGVNS. The CDR3 totals 16 residues. The chain's CDR3 is CASSEYRAVRRGPQHF. In DNA form, the CDR3 reads TGTGCCAGCAGTGAATACAGGGCAGTCCGCCGAGGGCCCCAGCATTTT.

This clonotype occurred a few times. The J gene is TRBJ2-3, the V gene TRBV12-5; TRBD2 might be the D (6 bases). V was clipped by 5 bases and J by 10 bases, with 25 bases between them. The CDR3 sequence is 16 residues long. Germline V lookup: CDR1 LGHNT, CDR2 FRNRAP. The CDR3 sequence: CASGIPSRAGGISQYF. CDR3 DNA sequence: TGTGCTAGTGGTATCCCTTCCCGGGCGGGCGGGATTTCGCAGTATTTT. Full variable domain (remainder filled in from reference TRBV12-5 and TRBJ2-3): DARVTQTPRHKVTEMGQEVTMRCQPILGHNTVFWYRQTMMQGLELLAYFRNRAPLDDSGMPKDRFSAEMPDATLATLKIQPSEPRDSAVYFCASGIPSRAGGISQYFGPGTRLTVL.

The sample holds many counts of this clonotype. The chain couples TRBV18 to TRBJ1-1; 7 positions agree with TRBD1. With V trimmed by 2 bases and J by 7 bases, 4 bases remained unmatched. The CDR3 is made up of 13 amino acids. CDR1 KGHSH and CDR2 LQKENI come from the germline V gene. CDR3 protein: CASSPLQGVEAFF. Written as DNA, the CDR3 is TGTGCCAGCTCACCATTGCAGGGGGTTGAAGCTTTCTTT.